This TCR beta chain was recovered during a study of identifying expanded T cells in peripheral blood. Whole-study results and caveats: Roughly two-week clone count variance significantly increased as total template count grew.

As to this clone: Its antigen is undetermined.

No infections or other immune events were documented during collection. Profiling relied on immunoSEQ multiplex PCR, and the TCRdb table lists in-frame clones only, not all of them. The table has approximately 110,000 clones, more than 85% seen once. CDR1 and CDR2 from the germline V gene are LGHNA and YSLEER. Between the trimmed V and J ends, which lost 0 bases and 8 bases, there was a span of 7 bases. The CDR3 runs 12 residues. Specimen: blood. The chain couples TRBV4-3 to TRBJ1-1; D call uncertain. This sequence originates from a person aged 18-70 years in good health. CDR3 nucleotides: TGCGCCAGCAGCCAAGACAGCGGGGAAGCTTTCTTT. It translates to CASSQDSGEAFF.